Sequencing of this T cell receptor beta chain was carried out in a study of post-analysis software for immune sequencing data. Turning to the study itself: Courses of disease covered relapsing-remitting, secondary progressive and progressive-relapsing multiple sclerosis. General study findings and limits: Significantly decreased normalized Chao1 diversity was recorded for multiple sclerosis patients relative to controls. Compared with controls, patients had more of 4 to 6 TRBV segments, including TRBV5-6, TRBV5-1 and TRBV20-1.

As to this clonotype: Its antigen is undetermined.

Looked up from germline, CDR1 is SNHLY and CDR2 is FYNNEI. Trimming stripped 6 bases from V and 0 bases from J, with 12 bases between. This CDR3 has 15 amino acids. Libraries were made from TCR beta cDNA, and they carried unique molecular identifiers. Once roughly 0.85 to 11 million T cells were used, hundreds of thousands of cDNA molecules resulted. MiXCR, run by TCRdb on the PCR reads, gives a single entry per CDR3 protein. The sample consists of about 770,000 distinct CDR3 sequences, just over 45% of them appearing once. V usage is TRBV2 and J usage is TRBJ2-4, with a possible D match to TRBD2 (5 bases). Sequencing was performed on blood. The TCR comes from a girl aged 10-17 years with multiple sclerosis. The CDR3 protein is CASSQEALAKNIQYF. The CDR3 region has the DNA TGTGCCAGCAGCCAGGAGGCCCTAGCCAAAAACATTCAGTACTTC. The variable domain in full, completed from reference TRBV2 and TRBJ2-4, reads EPEVTQTPSHQVTQMGQEVILRCVPISNHLYFYWYRQILGQKVEFLVSFYNNEISEKSEIFDDQFSVERPDGSNFTLKIRSTKLEDSAMYFCASSQEALAKNIQYFGAGTRLSVL.